A selection of T cell receptor beta chains follows, all from one sample in a study of blood T cell repertoires in COVID-19. Using immunoSEQ multiplex PCR, the repertoire was profiled, and TCRdb retains in-frame clones only, with some absent. The sample has about 300,000 clones, around 90% seen once. Material for sequencing was PBMCs or T cells enriched from blood (not recorded which). The receptors shown here come from a young woman with acute COVID-19. Each CDR3 is given without its conserved first and last residue.

V gene	J gene	CDR3 protein
TRBV6-5	TRBJ1-3	ASSSGGSGNTIY
TRBV28	TRBJ2-4	ASSPLDSWGNIQY
TRBV28	TRBJ2-1	ASSLAPRRDEQF
TRBV5-1	TRBJ2-7	ASSLWSSTGASSYEQY
TRBV7-6	TRBJ2-7	ASTPSTGTVYEQY
TRBV5-6	TRBJ2-3	ASSLAGAGGLGDTQY
TRBV7-6	TRBJ2-1	ASSSPGLAGASSYNEQF
TRBV5-1	TRBJ1-1	ASSLEGQGASAF
TRBV27	TRBJ1-1	ASSPRGGTEAF
TRBV28	TRBJ1-2	ASSLSDRGINYGYT
TRBV6-1	TRBJ2-5	ASSVAGGQGQETQY
TRBV12-3/TRBV12-4	TRBJ1-2	ASSLTGDYGYT
TRBV13	TRBJ2-1	ASTPGRGEPSYNEQF
TRBV5-1	TRBJ1-1	ASSLVHREEAF
TRBV5-4	TRBJ2-7	ASSLDGIYEQY
TRBV10-1	TRBJ2-1	ASSDVVPDKHEQF
TRBV7-3	TRBJ1-1	ASSRIQDTEAF
TRBV11-2	TRBJ2-3	ASSFPSTDTQY
TRBV2	TRBJ2-6	ASSEIRWAPLKNSGANVLT
TRBV9	TRBJ1-4	ASSLRDRGNEKLF
TRBV18	TRBJ2-1	ASSPYDLAGEHEQF
TRBV19	TRBJ1-1	ASSILGGTQVLNTEAF
TRBV19	TRBJ2-7	ASSRTQYEQY
TRBV6-4	TRBJ2-2	ASSRTGDTGELF
TRBV11-2	TRBJ1-6	ASSLVLGQNNSPLH
TRBV7-3	TRBJ1-1	ASSYRRDTEAF
TRBV6-5	TRBJ1-1	ASWDVRGRAEAF
TRBV7-9	TRBJ1-1	ASSLGGGMNTEAF
TRBV6-5	TRBJ1-2	ASSFATGPYGYT
TRBV5-1	TRBJ1-4	ASSLGMKADRGHEKLF
TRBV5-1	TRBJ2-4	ASSTGQGKNIQY
TRBV23-1	TRBJ1-1	ASSQSGDGRGELSEAF
TRBV11-2	TRBJ2-3	ASSLGSGFSTDTQY
TRBV29-1	TRBJ1-4	SVVSRGSGEKLF
TRBV19	TRBJ2-7	ASSIDRGYEQY
TRBV7-9	TRBJ1-4	ASSLDRGLF
TRBV19	TRBJ2-7	ASSIVVGQSFYEQY
TRBV12-3/TRBV12-4	TRBJ2-5	ASNLSGEETQY
TRBV11-3	TRBJ2-5	ASSLAQGRETQY
TRBV19	TRBJ1-1	ASSILYRAGVNTEAF
TRBV4-1	TRBJ1-2	ASSQATGRSNYGYT
TRBV12-3/TRBV12-4	TRBJ1-4	ASSRDRMEKLF
TRBV28	TRBJ2-5	ASSLLREVKETQY
TRBV28	TRBJ2-7	ASSWGLSYEQY
TRBV2	TRBJ1-5	ASSGAGGEGQPQH
TRBV28	TRBJ1-6	ASSFLGQDNSPLH
TRBV28	TRBJ2-1	ASSLSGLSSYNEQF
TRBV2	TRBJ2-2	ASMDTETNTGELF
TRBV3-1/TRBV3-2	TRBJ1-4	ASSLWTGDQEKLF
TRBV6-2/TRBV6-3	TRBJ2-1	ASSYSSSGGF
TRBV9	TRBJ2-3	ASSAGTRDYRTDTQY
TRBV28	TRBJ2-7	ASSFLAGTYEQY
TRBV19	TRBJ1-2	ASSIFSGQGYGYT
TRBV11-2	TRBJ2-1	ASSWGTLVLYNEQF
TRBV6-5	TRBJ2-3	ASDTTSGSVDTQY
TRBV5-8	TRBJ2-4	ASSLERLAGPKNIQY
TRBV19	TRBJ2-7	ASSIGIRSYEQY